The sequence of this TCR beta chain was determined in a study of T cells after yellow fever vaccination. 5'RACE template switching added a universal primer site and UMIs to TCR cDNA. TCRdb called the 5' RACE reads again in MiXCR, with one record for every CDR3 protein. The sample carries some 300,000 distinct CDR3 sequences, approximately 10% recorded once. This clonotype came up a few times. Its antigen remains unknown. Study-wide results and caveats: Faster peaking, at day 5 versus 15, marked a secondary response that was weaker. Only a minor proportion of clonotypes was detected across both CD4 and CD8 compartments. Booster samples showed a return of most primary-vaccination clones (around 96% CD4, 88% CD8).

The clonotype was recovered from a man between 18 and 35 years old who received the YFV17D yellow fever vaccine. The sample here was CD4+ T cells sorted from PBMCs, taken 5 days after the yellow fever booster vaccination.

The CDR3 loop reads CASSYSLAGEETQYF. CDR3 nucleotides: TGTGCCAGCAGTTACTCACTCGCGGGGGAAGAGACCCAGTACTTC. The chain joins TRBV6-2 or TRBV6-3 to TRBJ2-5, with 7 bases lining up with TRBD2. There are 15 residues in the CDR3. CDR1 is MNHEY and CDR2 is SVGEGT in the germline V gene. V gave up 0 bases and J gave up 3 bases; unmatched junction bases: 4.